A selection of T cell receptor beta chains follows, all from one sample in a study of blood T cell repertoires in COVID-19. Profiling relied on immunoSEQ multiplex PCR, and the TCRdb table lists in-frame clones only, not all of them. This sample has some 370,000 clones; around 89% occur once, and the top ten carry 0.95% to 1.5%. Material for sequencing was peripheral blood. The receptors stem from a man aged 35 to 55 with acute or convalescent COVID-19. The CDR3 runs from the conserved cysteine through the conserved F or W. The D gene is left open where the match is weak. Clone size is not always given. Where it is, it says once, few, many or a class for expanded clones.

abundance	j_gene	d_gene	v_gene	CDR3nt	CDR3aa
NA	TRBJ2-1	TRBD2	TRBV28	TGTGCCAGCGGACCTCTAGCGGGAGGGGACAATGAGCAGTTCTTC	CASGPLAGGDNEQFF
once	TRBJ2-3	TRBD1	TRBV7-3	TGTGCCAGCAGCCCGGGACAGGGGTGGACAGATACGCAGTATTTT	CASSPGQGWTDTQYF
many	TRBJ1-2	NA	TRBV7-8	TGTGCCAGCAGCTTATCGACAGACCGGTTCTATGGCTACACCTTC	CASSLSTDRFYGYTF
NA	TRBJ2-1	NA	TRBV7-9	TGTGCCAGCAGCTTATTTGGCGGGCCCTCCTACAATGAGCAGTTCTTC	CASSLFGGPSYNEQFF
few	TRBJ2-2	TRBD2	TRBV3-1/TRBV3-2	TGTGCCAGCAGCTTAACGGGGGGGCTGTACACCGGGGAGCTGTTTTTT	CASSLTGGLYTGELFF
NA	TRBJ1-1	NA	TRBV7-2	TGTGCCAGCTCCACCCCCAGGGGAAGAAGCACTGAAGCTTTCTTT	CASSTPRGRSTEAFF
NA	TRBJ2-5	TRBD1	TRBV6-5	TGTGCCAGCTCGAGAGGGGGCGGAGAGACCCAGTACTTC	CASSRGGGETQYF
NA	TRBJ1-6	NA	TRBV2	TGTGCCAGCAGTGATCCTGGTTCAGGGTCACCCCTCCACTTT	CASSDPGSGSPLHF
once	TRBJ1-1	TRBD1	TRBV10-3	TGTGCCATCAATACAGGGGACACTGAAGCTTTCTTT	CAINTGDTEAFF
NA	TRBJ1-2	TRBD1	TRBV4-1	TGCGCCAGCAGCCAAGCCCCCCAGGGGGACTATGGCTACACCTTC	CASSQAPQGDYGYTF
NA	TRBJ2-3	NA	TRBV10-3	TGTGCCATCAGAAGGACAGCTAGCACAGATACGCAGTATTTT	CAIRRTASTDTQYF
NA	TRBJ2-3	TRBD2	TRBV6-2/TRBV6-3	TGTGCCAGCAGTTACGGGACTAGCGCAGATACGCAGTATTTT	CASSYGTSADTQYF
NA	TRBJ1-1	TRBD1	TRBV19	TGTGCCAGTAGTGGCAAAAGGACAGGGACTAAACCGAACACTGAAGCTTTCTTT	CASSGKRTGTKPNTEAFF
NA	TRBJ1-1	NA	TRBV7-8	TGTGCCAGCAGCTTAAGCGCAGGGATGAACACTGAAGCTTTCTTT	CASSLSAGMNTEAFF
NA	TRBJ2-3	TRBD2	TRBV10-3	TGTGCCATCAGTGAGTCCGCCGGTGGACTAGACACAGATACGCAGTATTTT	CAISESAGGLDTDTQYF
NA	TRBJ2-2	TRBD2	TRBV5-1	TGCGCCAGCAGCTTGTTGGGGAGCGGGAGTCTGAACACCGGGGAGCTGTTTTTT	CASSLLGSGSLNTGELFF
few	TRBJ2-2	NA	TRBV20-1	TGCAGTGCTAGTAGCGGCACTGACACCGGGGAGCTGTTTTTT	CSASSGTDTGELFF
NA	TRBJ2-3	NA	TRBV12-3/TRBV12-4	TGTGCCAGCAGCCATCCGGTAGATACGCAGTATTTT	CASSHPVDTQYF
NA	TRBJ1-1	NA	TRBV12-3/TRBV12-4	TGTGCCAGCAGTGTAGTGGGGCTTGGAGCTTTCTTT	CASSVVGLGAFF
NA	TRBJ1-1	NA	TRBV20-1	TGCAGTGCTAGTTCCGGGGGACTGAACACTGAAGCTTTCTTT	CSASSGGLNTEAFF
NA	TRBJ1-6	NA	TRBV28	TGTGCCAGCAGTCTAGACAGAAACTCCTATAATTCACCCCTCCACTTT	CASSLDRNSYNSPLHF
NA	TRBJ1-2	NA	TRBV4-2	TGTGCCAGCAGCCAATTGGTGGGGCCCGACAACTATGGCTACACCTTC	CASSQLVGPDNYGYTF
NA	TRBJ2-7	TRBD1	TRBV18	TGTGCCAGCTCACCGGGACAGCGGTACTACGAGCAGTACTTC	CASSPGQRYYEQYF
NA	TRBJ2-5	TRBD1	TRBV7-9	TGTGCCAGCAGCGTGGGACAGGGTGGGTTTGCGGAGACCCAGTACTTC	CASSVGQGGFAETQYF
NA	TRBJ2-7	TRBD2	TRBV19	TGTGCCAGTAGTGCGTCTAGCGGGAGTTTCGAGCAGTACTTC	CASSASSGSFEQYF
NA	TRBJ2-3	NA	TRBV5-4	TGTGCCAGCAGCTCCGCAGGGGAGAATACGCAGTATTTT	CASSSAGENTQYF
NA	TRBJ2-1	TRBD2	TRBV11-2	TGTGCCAGCAGCACGGGACTAGCGGAAGACAATGAGCAGTTCTTC	CASSTGLAEDNEQFF
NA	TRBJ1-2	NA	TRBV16	TGTGCCAGCAGCCATGGGAGGGGTCGCTACACCTTC	CASSHGRGRYTF
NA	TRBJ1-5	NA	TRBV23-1	TGCGCCAGCAGTCAATCAGGGGGAGGGGGCAATCAGCCCCAGCATTTT	CASSQSGGGGNQPQHF
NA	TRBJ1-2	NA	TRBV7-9	TGTGTGATAGATGGCTACACCTTC	CVIDGYTF
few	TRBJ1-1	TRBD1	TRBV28	TGTGCCAGCAGTTACATGGACAGGGAAGCTTTCTTT	CASSYMDREAFF
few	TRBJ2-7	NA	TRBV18	TGTGCCAGCTCACCATCCGGACTCATCCTCTACGAGCAGTACTTC	CASSPSGLILYEQYF
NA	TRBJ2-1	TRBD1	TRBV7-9	TGTGCCAGCAGGTCCACCGTTATGGACAGGGTAAACAATGAGCAGTTCTTC	CASRSTVMDRVNNEQFF
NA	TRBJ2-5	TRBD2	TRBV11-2	TGTGCCAGCAGCTTGGGAAGTTGGGAGGGGGAGACCCAGTACTTC	CASSLGSWEGETQYF
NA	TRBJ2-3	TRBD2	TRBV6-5	TGTGCCAGCGGTAATCGGGGGGGATTAGATACGCAGTATTTT	CASGNRGGLDTQYF
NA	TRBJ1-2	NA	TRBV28	TGTGCCAGCAGTTTATTGGGCTTGTTTTATGGCTACACCTTC	CASSLLGLFYGYTF
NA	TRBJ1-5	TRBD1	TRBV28	TGTGCCAGCAGTTCCGGAGGACAGGGGGCAGGGCAGCCCCAGCATTTT	CASSSGGQGAGQPQHF
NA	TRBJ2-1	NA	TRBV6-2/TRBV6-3	TGTGCCAGCAGTCGCCCCTCCCGCGGTTCCTACAATGAGCAGTTCTTC	CASSRPSRGSYNEQFF
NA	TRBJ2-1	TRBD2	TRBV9	TGTGCCAGCAGCTTAGACGGGGAGCGGGGGGCCTATTATGAGCAGTTCTTC	CASSLDGERGAYYEQFF
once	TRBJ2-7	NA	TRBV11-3	TGTGCCAGCAGCCCAGGCCGGACAGAGTTCAAATACGAGCAGTACTTC	CASSPGRTEFKYEQYF
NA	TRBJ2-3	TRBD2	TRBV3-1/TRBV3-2	TGTGCCAGCAGCCGAGCGGGAGCCGAGGCCACAGATACGCAGTATTTT	CASSRAGAEATDTQYF
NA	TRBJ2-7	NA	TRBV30	TGTGCCTGGAGTGTAGGCGGAAGCTACGAGCAGTACTTC	CAWSVGGSYEQYF
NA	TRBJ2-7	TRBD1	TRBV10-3	TGTGCCATCAGTGAAGTCAGGACAGGTGGGACCTACGAGCAGTACTTC	CAISEVRTGGTYEQYF
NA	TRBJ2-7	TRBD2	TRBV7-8	TGTGCCAGCAGCTTAGGTCCGCGGGAGGTTGGATACGAGCAGTACTTC	CASSLGPREVGYEQYF
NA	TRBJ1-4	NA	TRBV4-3	TGCGCCAGCAGCCAAGAAGTCCGGACTAGTGGTGAAAAACTGTTTTTT	CASSQEVRTSGEKLFF
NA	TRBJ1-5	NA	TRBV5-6	TGTGCCAGCAGCTTGGCAGACTCCAATCAGCCCCAGCATTTT	CASSLADSNQPQHF
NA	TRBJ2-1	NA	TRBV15	TGTGCCACCAGCAGTGACGGACAGAGCTACAATGAGCAGTTCTTC	CATSSDGQSYNEQFF
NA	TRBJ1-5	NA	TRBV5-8	TGTGCCAGCAGCCCTACACAGTGGGGCAATCAGCCCCAGCATTTT	CASSPTQWGNQPQHF
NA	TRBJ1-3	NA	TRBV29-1	TGCAGCGTGGAGGAGGGGTACGGCACCATATATTTT	CSVEEGYGTIYF
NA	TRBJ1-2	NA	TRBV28	TGTGCCAGCAGTTGGGGGGGCGCCTATGGCTACACCTTC	CASSWGGAYGYTF
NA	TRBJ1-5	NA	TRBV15	TGTGCCACCAGCAGAGGGGGCTCTGGTCAGCCCCAGCATTTT	CATSRGGSGQPQHF
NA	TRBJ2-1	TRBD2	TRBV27	TGTGCCAACTCGACGGGACTAGCGGATCAAAGCTCCTACAATGAGCAGTTCTTC	CANSTGLADQSSYNEQFF
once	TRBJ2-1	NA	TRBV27	TGTGCCAGCAGCCCTTCTTCCTGGCATGAGCAGTTCTTC	CASSPSSWHEQFF
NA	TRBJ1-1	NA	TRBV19	TGTGCCAGTAGGGGTCAGGGTGAGGACACTGAAGCTTTCTTT	CASRGQGEDTEAFF
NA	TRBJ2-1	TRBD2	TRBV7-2	TGTGCCAGCAGACCCTCTAGCGGGAGGGCCGGTGAGCAGTTCTTC	CASRPSSGRAGEQFF
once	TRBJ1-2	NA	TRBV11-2	TGTGCCAGCAGCTTAGGCAACATTTACGGCTACACCTTC	CASSLGNIYGYTF
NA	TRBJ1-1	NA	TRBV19	TGTGCCAGTAGCCCTAGGGCGGGGGCGGCTGAAGCTTTCTTT	CASSPRAGAAEAFF
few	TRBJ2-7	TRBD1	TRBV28	TGTGCCAGCAGTCCCTGGGCCTACGGGACAGAGTTTGCCTACGAGCAGTACTTC	CASSPWAYGTEFAYEQYF
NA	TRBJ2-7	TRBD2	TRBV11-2	TGTGCCAGCAGCTTAGATTTCCTAGCGGGGGAGCAGTACTTC	CASSLDFLAGEQYF